This TCR beta chain originates from a study of blood T cells in healthy people across ages. Study in general: About one barcoded TCR beta cDNA was captured per two T cells.

This clonotype was detected only once. Antigen specificity is unknown. For the second PCR, which ran for roughly 6 to 12 cycles, a sample-barcoded 5' primer and a J-beta primer mix were used. A 12-random-nucleotide template-switch adaptor tagged each cDNA molecule. A single record per CDR3 protein comes from TCRdb applying MiXCR to the 5' RACE reads. The table records 2 million or so distinct CDR3 sequences, roughly 50% of them present only once. Study-level results: TCR beta diversity correlated strongly with naive T cell percentage. In the absence of known donor CMV status, changes in expanded clonotypes were possibly confounded.

The V gene's germline CDR1 is SGDLS and CDR2 YYNGEE. V was cut by 1 base and J by 0 bases, with 8 bases left in between. The CDR3 has 16 amino acids. Material for sequencing was blood. The sequence came from a woman in her thirties or forties in good health. The chain uses TRBV9 and TRBJ2-6; unclear D gene. CDR3 in DNA: TGTGCCAGCAGCGTACAACGGCACTCTGGGGCCAACGTCCTGACTTTC. This sequence encodes CASSVQRHSGANVLTF.